This T cell receptor (beta chain) is drawn from a study of blood T cells in healthy people across ages. Study findings and constraints: The recorded TCR beta diversity per million T cells decreased in a roughly linear manner with age.

Sample donors were healthy Caucasian individuals that came from Russia, aged roughly 6 to 95. CDR1 and CDR2 from the germline V gene are LNHDA and SQIVND (reference sequence). The CDR3 is made up of 13 amino acids. Deletions cut 3 bases from V and 6 bases from J, with 11 bases between. Points on this clonotype: Its specificity is not known.

Combining a sample-barcoded 5' primer with a J-beta primer mix, a second PCR ran for roughly 7 to 11 cycles. TCRdb reanalysed the 5' RACE reads using MiXCR and keeps one entry per CDR3 protein. Among about 600,000 distinct CDR3 sequences, less than 60% were seen once, and the ten largest hold 20% to 25%. This clonotype was obtained from an elderly man in good health. The V and J genes are TRBV19 and TRBJ1-1; D might be TRBD1 (5 bases). The source material was blood. CDR3 residues: CASSIGVGAEAFF. The CDR3 coding sequence is TGTGCCAGTAGTATTGGGGTGGGGGCTGAAGCTTTCTTT. Variable domain in full (rest from reference TRBV19 and TRBJ1-1): DGGITQSPKYLFRKEGQNVTLSCEQNLNHDAMYWYRQDPGQGLRLIYYSQIVNDFQKGDIAEGYSVSREKKESFPLTVTSAQKNPTAFYLCASSIGVGAEAFFGQGTRLTVV.